One and the same sample provided the 13 T cell receptor beta chains below, sequenced in a study of OX40 agonist ivuxolimab in advanced cancers. Measured with immunoSEQ multiplex PCR; TCRdb has only the in-frame clones, and not every one. The data show fewer than 85,000 clones, with around 86% seen just once and under 2% held by the top ten. The sample here was CD4+ or CD8+ T cells sorted from blood, taken in a trial of the OX40 agonist ivuxolimab. The source of these receptors is an adult with an advanced solid tumor such as melanoma, head and neck, liver or kidney cancer.

This chain joins TRBV7-2 and TRBJ2-3; TRBD2 matches at 7 bases. CDR1 and CDR2 (germline): SGHTA, FQGNSA. The CDR3 loop spans 15 amino acids. The trim removed 0 bases at V and 5 bases at J, leaving 5 bases unmatched. In DNA, the CDR3 is TGTGCCAGCAGCTTAGCGGGGGGGGTAGGAGATACGCAGTATTTT. This translates into CASSLAGGVGDTQYF.

This chain connects TRBV7-9 to TRBJ1-1; D may be TRBD1 (5 bases). Trimming stripped 0 bases from V and 6 bases from J, with 8 bases between. Germline V CDR1 and CDR2: SEHNR, FQNEAQ (reference sequence). CDR3 length: 13 residues. For the CDR3, the DNA is TGTGCCAGCAGCTTAGCTGGGGGGTCTGAAGCTTTCTTT. It encodes CASSLAGGSEAFF.

V usage is TRBV7-3 and J usage is TRBJ2-2; 7 positions match TRBD2. The CDR3 has 15 amino acids. The V and J ends lost 2 bases and 3 bases, in that order; junction bases with no gene match: 3. Germline V gene lookup returns CDR1 SGHTA and CDR2 FQGTGA. The DNA of the CDR3 is TGTGCCAGCAGCTTAGGGAGGGAGTACACCGGGGAGCTGTTTTTT. As protein: CASSLGREYTGELFF.

The chain employs TRBV18 and TRBJ2-5, with TRBD1 identical over 8 bases. Germline lookup yields CDR1 KGHSH and CDR2 LQKENI. The junction had 9 bases not matched to a gene; V was cut back by 5 bases and J by 1 base. This CDR3 has 16 amino acids. The DNA for the CDR3 is TGTGCCAGCTCATCTGGACAGGGCGGCCTCCAAGAGACCCAGTACTTC. Protein product: CASSSGQGGLQETQYF.

J is TRBJ2-5 and V is TRBV5-1, with D possibly matching TRBD1 (5 bases). This CDR3 has 16 residues. Germline CDR1 reads SGHRS; CDR2 reads YFSETQ. Trimming took off 2 bases at V and 1 base at J, with 15 bases between the two ends. The DNA for the CDR3 is TGCGCCAGCAGCTTTAGTCCCAGGGCCACCCAAGAGACCCAGTACTTC. This gives the protein CASSFSPRATQETQYF.

The chain is built from TRBV18 and TRBJ1-2, with D possibly TRBD1 on 6 matching bases. The CDR3 spans 15 residues. Germline V CDR1 and CDR2: KGHSH, LQKENI. The V and J ends lost 3 bases and 3 bases respectively, with 14 bases between them. CDR3 coding DNA: TGTGCCAGCTCACCGTATCAGGGGTCGGACTATGGCTACACCTTC. Translated, it gives CASSPYQGSDYGYTF.

CDR3 sequence: CASSRTGGTDTQYF. CDR3 sequence (DNA): TGTGCCAGCAGCCGCACCGGGGGCACAGATACGCAGTATTTT. This chain links TRBV4-2 with TRBJ2-3, with D possibly being TRBD2 (5 bases). V was cut by 4 bases and J by 1 base, with 9 bases left in between. Germline CDR1 reads LGHNA; CDR2 reads YNFKEQ. The CDR3 runs 14 residues.

The chain joins TRBV5-1 to TRBJ2-7; 10 bases are a match to TRBD2. The CDR3 runs 17 residues. Germline-derived CDR1 and CDR2 are SGHRS and YFSETQ. With V trimmed by 0 bases and J by 0 bases, 6 bases remained unmatched. CDR3 protein: CASSLAGTSAVSYEQYF. The CDR3 DNA reads TGCGCCAGCAGCTTGGCCGGGACTAGCGCCGTCTCCTACGAGCAGTACTTC.

This chain links TRBV29-1 with TRBJ2-6; D may be TRBD1 (6 bases). Germline V gene lookup returns CDR1 SQVTM and CDR2 ANQGSEA. Trimming removed 7 bases from V and 0 bases from J, with 16 bases in between. This CDR3 is 16 amino acids long. This chain's CDR3 is CSAARDTDSGANVLTF. In DNA, the CDR3 is TGCAGCGCTGCCCGGGACACAGACTCTGGGGCCAACGTCCTGACTTTC.

The V and J genes are TRBV6-6 and TRBJ2-4; a weak D match, TRBD2 (5 bases). Germline CDR1 is MNHNY and CDR2 is SVGAGI (reference sequence). The CDR3 contains 14 residues. V was pared by 2 bases and J by 0 bases, with 5 bases between. The CDR3 sequence is CASSYGLAKNIQYF. The DNA of the CDR3 is TGTGCCAGCAGTTACGGACTAGCCAAAAACATTCAGTACTTC.

The chain is built from TRBV15 and TRBJ2-7; 8 nucleotides line up with TRBD2. The V gene end was trimmed by 4 bases and the J gene end by 4 bases; junction bases not matched to a gene: 9. This CDR3 has 15 amino acids. In germline, CDR1 is LNHNV, CDR2 YYDKDF (reference sequence). CDR3 region: CATSTRGLGAYEQYF. CDR3 in DNA: TGTGCCACCAGCACCCGGGGACTAGGGGCTTACGAGCAGTACTTC.

The chain combines TRBV20-1 with TRBJ2-1; D not certain. Per the germline V gene, CDR1 is DFQATT and CDR2 is SNEGSKA (reference sequence). The CDR3 is 11 residues long. Trimming pared 5 bases from V and 8 bases from J, leaving 10 bases between. Written as DNA, the CDR3 is TGCAGTGCTGGTCGGGCCGATGAGCAGTTCTTC. It yields the protein CSAGRADEQFF.

The chain couples TRBV7-2 to TRBJ2-7; 8 bases fit TRBD1. The CDR3 has 15 residues. Looked up from germline, CDR1 is SGHTA and CDR2 is FQGNSA. V dropped 3 bases and J dropped 0; count of bases not matched to a gene: 4. The chain's CDR3 is CASSFTGGSSYEQYF. CDR3 in DNA: TGTGCCAGCAGCTTTACAGGGGGGAGCTCCTACGAGCAGTACTTC.